The 20 T cell receptor beta chains below come from one sample, sequenced in a study of early T cells in non-severe SARS-CoV-2 infection (dated by TCRdb to 2020 to 2023). The library relied on 5' RACE. Sequencing was carried out with a NextSeq 500. The raw public data were reprocessed by TCRdb itself: fastp quality trimming at Q25, MiXCR clonotype calling, in-frame beta chains only. Merged by CDR3 protein, the rows form single entries marked with the most common genes and DNA. This sample lists 85,000 to 90,000 distinct CDR3 sequences; 14% were detected once. Jointly, the top ten make up about 6.1% of the sample. The sample was whole blood. The receptors derive from an adult who was a healthcare worker with PCR-confirmed SARS-CoV-2 infection or an uninfected control (not recorded which).

The rearrangement uses TRBV5-4 and TRBJ1-4, with D maybe TRBD1 (6 bases). V was clipped by 2 bases and J by 4 bases, with 12 bases between them. The CDR3 runs to 15 residues. CDR1 is SGHNT, CDR2 YYREEE, per germline (reference sequence). The CDR3 DNA follows: TGTGCCAGCAGCTTTCGACAGGCATATAATGAAAAACTGTTTTTT. Translating it yields CASSFRQAYNEKLFF.

The chain employs TRBV7-2 and TRBJ2-4; TRBD1 is a possible D gene (5 bases). This CDR3 is 16 amino acids long. From germline, CDR1 is SGHTA and CDR2 FQGNSA. V was trimmed by 3 bases and J by 0 bases, leaving 12 bases between them. CDR3 region: CASSLIGQIAKNIQYF. CDR3 coding DNA: TGTGCCAGCAGCTTGATTGGACAAATAGCCAAAAACATTCAGTACTTC.

The chain combines TRBV5-6 with TRBJ2-7; D call uncertain. CDR1 and CDR2 from the germline V gene are SGHDT and YYEEEE. This CDR3 spans 15 amino acids. Trimming removed 1 base at V and 2 bases at J, with 13 bases between. In DNA, the CDR3 is TGTGCCAGCAGCTTGTACGGTCAGGCCCCCTACGAGCAGTACTTC. It specifies CASSLYGQAPYEQYF. Based on the CDR3 plus reference TRBV5-6 and TRBJ2-7, the full variable domain is DAGVTQSPTHLIKTRGQQVTLRCSPKSGHDTVSWYQQALGQGPQFIFQYYEEEERQRGNFPDRFSGHQFPNYSSELNVNALLLGDSALYLCASSLYGQAPYEQYFGPGTRLTVT.

In this sample, this clonotype turned up a few times. The chain has TRBV28 and TRBJ2-3; tentative D call: TRBD1 (5 bases). CDR3 length equals 15 residues. V lost 4 bases and J lost 3, with 14 bases in between. CDR1 MDHEN and CDR2 SYDVKM come from the germline V gene. CDR3 in DNA: TGTGCCAGCAGTTCCGTGGGGCCCCCAACAGATACGCAGTATTTT. The encoded protein is CASSSVGPPTDTQYF. The variable domain in full, completed from reference TRBV28 and TRBJ2-3, reads DVKVTQSSRYLVKRTGEKVFLECVQDMDHENMFWYRQDPGLGLRLIYFSYDVKMKEKGDIPEGYSVSREKKERFSLILESASTNQTSMYLCASSSVGPPTDTQYFGPGTRLTVL.

This clonotype was counted only a few times. The CDR3 loop is CSARVNLGQGEGNTIYF. The CDR3 DNA reads TGCAGTGCTAGAGTCAACTTGGGACAGGGGGAAGGAAACACCATATATTTT. The J gene is TRBJ1-3, the V gene TRBV20-1; TRBD1 matches at 11 bases. V was pared by 1 base and J by 4 bases, with 9 bases of the junction left unmatched. Germline values: CDR1 DFQATT, CDR2 SNEGSKA (reference sequence). The CDR3 runs 17 residues.

This clonotype was counted many times. V gene TRBV7-2 combines with J gene TRBJ2-7; maybe TRBD2 (6 bases). Trimming removed 0 bases at V and 4 bases at J, with 22 bases between. The germline V gene encodes CDR1 SGHTA and CDR2 FQGNSA. The CDR3 is made up of 18 amino acids. In nucleotides, the CDR3 is TGTGCCAGCAGCTTAGCGGCGCGGGGACCTACAACAGAGTACGAGCAGTACTTC. Translation gives CASSLAARGPTTEYEQYF.

This chain joins TRBV9 and TRBJ2-7, with D unclear. The germline CDR1 and CDR2 sequences are SGDLS and YYNGEE. V shed 3 bases and J shed 0 bases, with 13 bases lying between them. There are 15 residues in the CDR3. CDR3 sequence reads: CASSAEPRSSYEQYF. In DNA, the CDR3 is TGTGCCAGCAGCGCCGAACCAAGGAGCTCCTACGAGCAGTACTTC.

This chain connects TRBV5-1 to TRBJ2-2; weak D call: TRBD1 (5 bases). The CDR3 totals 13 residues. Trimming left V 4 bases short and J 5 bases short, with 9 bases between. Germline loops: CDR1 SGHRS, CDR2 YFSETQ. The CDR3 loop is CASSRAGTGELFF. Here the CDR3 DNA reads TGCGCCAGCAGCCGCGCAGGGACCGGGGAGCTGTTTTTT.

This clonotype has just a few counts. The chain employs TRBV7-9 and TRBJ2-7; no clear D. V shed 1 base and J shed 0 bases, with 10 bases lying between them. Germline values: CDR1 SEHNR, CDR2 FQNEAQ (reference sequence). This CDR3 spans 15 amino acids. CDR3 in DNA: TGTGCCAGCAGCTTAGGCAGCACCCTCTCCTACGAGCAGTACTTC. It codes for CASSLGSTLSYEQYF.

V and J are TRBV6-5 and TRBJ1-6; D perhaps matches TRBD1 (5 bases). The CDR3 extends over 14 amino acids. From germline, CDR1 is MNHEY and CDR2 SVGAGI. V gave up 6 bases and J gave up 8 bases, with 14 bases separating them. The CDR3 region has the DNA TGTGCCAGCAGCCGGGACTCCCGGGATTCACCCCTCCACTTT. It encodes CASSRDSRDSPLHF.

This rearrangement joins TRBV6-1 to TRBJ1-1, with D hard to call. The CDR3 runs to 13 residues. Per germline, CDR1 MNHNS and CDR2 SASEGT. V gave up 2 bases and J gave up 1 base, with 5 bases separating them. CDR3: CASSELPNTEAFF. The CDR3 bases are TGTGCCAGCAGTGAACTCCCGAACACTGAAGCTTTCTTT.

The chain has TRBV4-2 and TRBJ1-6, with 9 nucleotides matching TRBD1. The CDR3 is 14 amino acids. CDR1 is LGHNA, CDR2 YNFKEQ, per germline. The trim removed 4 bases at V and 9 bases at J, leaving 4 bases unmatched. The CDR3 DNA is TGTGCCAGCAGCCGCGGACAGGGGAGTTCACCCCTCCACTTT. Translation gives CASSRGQGSSPLHF.

In DNA, the CDR3 is TGTGCCAGCAGCCACCACACAGGGTTCAACACAGATACGCAGTATTTT. Protein: CASSHHTGFNTDTQYF. The chain links TRBV6-5 to TRBJ2-3, with a weak D call TRBD1 (6 bases). Germline V CDR1 and CDR2: MNHEY, SVGAGI. The germline V and J ends were trimmed by 6 bases and 2 bases, with 18 bases remaining between them. The CDR3 consists of 16 residues.

This clonotype was seen a few times. The chain recombines TRBV7-2 with TRBJ2-7, with D perhaps TRBD1 or TRBD2 (6 bases each). Germline V gene data show CDR1 as SGHTA and CDR2 as FQGNSA. This CDR3 is 13 amino acids long. V lost 3 bases and J 6 bases, leaving 12 bases between the germline ends. The CDR3 sequence: CASSFDGGGEQYF. Here the CDR3 DNA reads TGTGCCAGCAGCTTTGACGGGGGCGGCGAGCAGTACTTC.

DNA for the CDR3: TGCAGTGCTCCTCGACAGGGAAACTCCTATAATTCACCCCTCCACTTT. This gives the protein CSAPRQGNSYNSPLHF. The J gene is TRBJ1-6, the V gene TRBV20-1; 7 bases line up with TRBD1. V shed 5 bases and J 0 bases; nucleotides not matched to a gene: 7. The germline CDR1 and CDR2 sequences are DFQATT and SNEGSKA (reference sequence). The CDR3 loop spans 16 amino acids.

V usage is TRBV7-6 and J usage is TRBJ2-3; TRBD2 might be the D (6 bases). The ends were cut back, 2 bases at V and 0 bases at J, with 18 bases in the middle. CDR1 and CDR2 from the germline V gene are SGHVS and FNYEAQ. The CDR3 spans 18 residues. The CDR3 spells CASSLFSRGGTSTDTQYF. The CDR3 bases are TGTGCCAGCAGCTTATTTTCGAGAGGCGGGACGAGCACAGATACGCAGTATTTT.

At least ten counts were recorded for this clonotype. The chain couples TRBV7-8 to TRBJ1-5; D gene uncertain. CDR1 SGHVS and CDR2 FQNEAQ come from the germline V gene. The CDR3 is made up of 14 amino acids. V lost 1 base and J 1 base, leaving 5 bases between the germline ends. CDR3 nucleotides: TGTGCCAGCAGCTTAGTGCAGAGCAATCAGCCCCAGCATTTT. Translated: CASSLVQSNQPQHF.

V usage is TRBV5-4 and J usage is TRBJ2-7, with 7 bases fitting TRBD1. This CDR3 is built from 14 residues. Unmatched junction bases numbered 10, after V lost 4 bases and J lost 6 bases. Germline CDR1 SGHNT, CDR2 YYREEE (reference sequence). The CDR3 region has the DNA TGTGCCAGCAGCCCATCAACCACAGGGGCCGAGCAGTACTTC. Its protein is CASSPSTTGAEQYF.

In this sample, this clonotype turned up a few times. This chain connects TRBV30 to TRBJ1-6, with a possible D match to TRBD1 (6 bases). Germline V gives CDR1 GTSNPN, CDR2 SVGIG (reference sequence). CDR3 length equals 13 residues. Trimming cost V 2 bases and J 8 bases, with 10 bases left between them. In nucleotides, the CDR3 is TGTGCCTGGAGTAACAGGGTCGATTCACCCCTCCACTTT. Amino acids: CAWSNRVDSPLHF.

This sequence joins TRBV7-9 and TRBJ2-2, with 8 bases that match TRBD1. Germline loops: CDR1 SEHNR, CDR2 FQNEAQ (reference sequence). The V segment lost 4 bases and the J segment 8 bases; nucleotides outside the gene matches: 12. The CDR3 contains 16 residues. For the CDR3, the DNA is TGTGCCAGCAGCTCAACAGGGGGAGTTGCACGTGGGGAGCTGTTTTTT. Protein product: CASSSTGGVARGELFF.